This T cell receptor beta chain emerged from a study of cytomegalovirus exposure and HLA in healthy donors. PCR involved 60 Vbeta and 13 Jbeta primers. TCRdb's table, derived via immunoSEQ multiplex PCR, lists solely in-frame clones and lacks some. The table has roughly 200,000 clones, around 80% seen once. For this clone: Its antigen is unidentified.

Study observations and caveats: A later analysis reportedly identified an Asian-associated ancestry cluster as carrying fewer N-insertions than the approximately 730-donor mean. V- and J-gene trimming of TCR beta was linked (in a later analysis) to a missense DCLRE1C variant.

This sequence originates from a boy aged 2 to 10 in good health and CMV-seronegative. Sequencing was carried out using PBMCs.

The CDR3 DNA is TGTGCCAGCAGCTTACCTACCTTGAACACTGAAGCTTTCTTT. It translates to CASSLPTLNTEAFF. This chain joins TRBV5-6 and TRBJ1-1; no definite D call. There are 14 residues in the CDR3. Trimming removed 2 bases from V and 0 bases from J, with 8 bases in between. Germline V gene sequence: CDR1 SGHDT, CDR2 YYEEEE.